This TCR beta chain was recovered during a study of T-cell reconstitution after alpha-beta-depleted transplantation in children. As regards this clonotype: Its antigen is undetermined. A read error may explain this, as a much larger clone is one base away. This CDR3 fails to terminate in the conserved phenylalanine or tryptophan, so it likely reflects a read error.

Study-wide points: Newly produced T cells mostly provided counts and TCRbeta diversity after one year, as hyperexpanded clones declined.

The CDR3 loop spans 15 amino acids. CDR1 is LNHNV and CDR2 is YYDKDF in the germline V gene (reference sequence). V lost 1 base to trimming and J lost 4 bases, with 14 bases between them. Researchers prepared the TCRbeta library using unique molecular identifiers, the study reports. TCRdb re-called the PCR reads through MiXCR, storing one row per CDR3 protein. The data contain 480,000 or so distinct CDR3 sequences, about 10% of them seen just once; the ten biggest clones take up just over 2%. The chain employs TRBV15 and TRBJ2-7; no clear D gene. The sequence was obtained from a child aged 2 to 10 with inherited bone marrow failure, due to receive a stem cell transplant. The sequencing used PBMCs, collected before TCRalphabeta/CD19-depleted stem cell transplant. CDR3 DNA: TGTGCCACCAGCAGAGTGGGTAGCATCCCATACGAGCAGTACTGC. Residues: CATSRVGSIPYEQYC.